Below are 13 T cell receptor beta chains sequenced from a single sample in a study of control samples from healthy donors and cancer patients. This table comes from immunoSEQ multiplex PCR, and its TCRdb copy is limited to in-frame clones, with some not included. The repertoire consists of 90,000 to 120,000 clones, with approximately 80% occurring once and the leading ten covering around 6.2%. The sequenced sample consisted of blood. The source is a man aged 18 to 30 in good health.

This chain connects TRBV5-1 to TRBJ2-3, with TRBD1 matching 11 bases. The CDR3 has 15 residues. J gave up 4 bases and V 4 bases, and 5 bases lay outside the gene matches. Germline V gene sequence: CDR1 SGHRS, CDR2 YFSETQ. CDR3 bases: TGCGCCAGCAGCCGGGTGGGACAGGGGGCAGATACGCAGTATTTT. It is translated as CASSRVGQGADTQYF.

This clone has just one count. This chain links TRBV5-4 with TRBJ1-3; possible D gene TRBD1, 6 bases. Germline CDR1 reads SGHNT; CDR2 reads YYREEE (reference sequence). The CDR3 has 14 residues. Trimming removed 2 bases from V and 1 base from J, with 7 bases in between. CDR3 in DNA: TGTGCCAGCAGCTTAAGGGGGTCTGGAAACACCATATATTTT. It specifies CASSLRGSGNTIYF.

The J gene is TRBJ2-1, the V gene TRBV6-2 or TRBV6-3, with 8 bases lining up with TRBD2. Per the germline V gene, CDR1 is MNHEY and CDR2 is SVGEGT. After removal of 0 bases from V and 5 bases from J, the junction contained 9 bases not matched to a gene. CDR3 length: 17 residues. CDR3 amino acids: CASSYSDGGALDNEQFF. The CDR3, as DNA: TGTGCCAGCAGTTACTCCGACGGGGGGGCCTTAGACAATGAGCAGTTCTTC.

J is TRBJ2-2 and V is TRBV5-8; D is uncertain. Germline-derived CDR1 and CDR2 are SGHTS and YDEGEE. V dropped 2 bases and J dropped 1 base, with 15 bases sitting between them. The length of the CDR3 is 17 residues. The CDR3 region is CASSFPPEWGNTGELFF. Here the CDR3 DNA reads TGTGCCAGCAGCTTCCCCCCGGAGTGGGGGAACACCGGGGAGCTGTTTTTT.

This clone showed up just once. The chain links TRBV5-5 to TRBJ2-5, with unresolved D. V was shortened by 3 bases and J by 4 bases, with 13 bases between the two germline ends. Germline values: CDR1 SGHKS, CDR2 YYEKEE (reference sequence). The CDR3 loop spans 14 amino acids. CDR3 sequence: CASSSSIPGETQYF. The CDR3 DNA sequence: TGTGCCAGCAGCTCCTCTATCCCCGGAGAGACCCAGTACTTC. The whole variable domain, filled in from reference TRBV5-5 and TRBJ2-5, reads DAGVTQSPTHLIKTRGQQVTLRCSPISGHKSVSWYQQVLGQGPQFIFQYYEKEERGRGNFPDRFSARQFPNYSSELNVNALLLGDSALYLCASSSSIPGETQYFGPGTRLLVL.

This chain connects TRBV5-6 to TRBJ1-2; 9 nucleotides match TRBD1. V shed 4 bases and J 5 bases; nucleotides not matched to a gene: 15. From germline, CDR1 is SGHDT and CDR2 YYEEEE. This CDR3 has 17 residues. DNA of the CDR3: TGTGCCAGCAGCCCCCCTAGAACCGGGACAGGGACTTATGGCTACACCTTC. It translates to CASSPPRTGTGTYGYTF.

The chain couples TRBV25-1 to TRBJ2-7; D is unclear. The V and J ends lost 2 bases and 7 bases respectively, with 18 bases between them. CDR3 length: 15 residues. CDR1 and CDR2 (germline): MGHDK, SYGVNS. CDR3 sequence (DNA): TGTGCCAGCAGTGAAGATGAGTGGATACGAAGGGAGCAGTACTTC. Residues: CASSEDEWIRREQYF.

In the case of this clone: Within the sample, other DNA sequences also encode this same CDR3. The chain uses TRBV7-2 and TRBJ2-5; 9 bases align to TRBD1. Germline V lookup: CDR1 SGHTA, CDR2 FQGNSA. The CDR3 is made up of 13 amino acids. Unmatched junction bases numbered 1, after V lost 3 bases and J lost 5 bases. The CDR3 bases are TGTGCCAGCAGCTTCGGACAGGGGGAGACCCAGTACTTC. Protein: CASSFGQGETQYF.

This clone came up once. The genes are TRBV28 and TRBJ1-4; D may be TRBD1 (5 bases). V shed 2 bases and J shed 1 base, with 11 bases lying between them. This CDR3 comprises 16 residues. The germline V gene encodes CDR1 MDHEN and CDR2 SYDVKM. CDR3 amino acids: CASSLGGVGTNEKLFF. CDR3 DNA sequence: TGTGCCAGCAGTTTAGGGGGGGTGGGAACTAATGAAAAACTGTTTTTT.

The chain carries TRBV28 and TRBJ1-5, with 7 positions matching TRBD1. The CDR3 runs to 17 residues. V lost 2 bases, J lost 6 bases, and 13 bases stayed unmatched. Germline values: CDR1 MDHEN, CDR2 SYDVKM. The CDR3 loop reads CASSLIQSRGLGQPQHF. DNA of the CDR3: TGTGCCAGCAGTTTAATTCAATCGAGGGGGCTCGGTCAGCCCCAGCATTTT.

J is TRBJ2-7 and V is TRBV6-6, with D unresolved. Germline-derived CDR1 and CDR2 are MNHNY and SVGAGI (reference sequence). Trimming shortened V by 6 bases and J by 3 bases, and 12 bases separated the two germline ends. The CDR3 has 13 residues. CDR3: CASSSEKYYEQYF. In nucleotides, the CDR3 is TGTGCCAGCAGCTCCGAGAAGTACTACGAGCAGTACTTC.

The chain employs TRBV30 and TRBJ2-2, with D unclear. V lost 3 bases to trimming and J lost 0 bases, with 8 bases between them. The CDR3 runs to 14 residues. CDR1 GTSNPN and CDR2 SVGIG come from the germline V gene (reference sequence). The CDR3 loop is CAWRRLANTGELFF. The CDR3, as DNA: TGTGCCTGGAGGCGGCTAGCGAACACCGGGGAGCTGTTTTTT.

This clone was recorded once. The chain carries TRBV5-5 and TRBJ2-7; no clear D. CDR3 size: 16 residues. Germline V gene lookup returns CDR1 SGHKS and CDR2 YYEKEE (reference sequence). The V end lost 2 bases, the J end lost 1 base, and 16 bases lay between the germline ends. The DNA of the CDR3 is TGTGCCAGCAGCTTTCTAATAACGTCTCTTTCCTACGAGCAGTACGTC. Its translation: CASSFLITSLSYEQYV.